This T cell receptor (beta chain) derives from a study of blood T cell repertoires in COVID-19. The method was immunoSEQ multiplex PCR; TCRdb's version includes in-frame clones alone and lacks a portion of them. The sample lists about 170,000 clones, about 83% seen once, with roughly a fifth in the top ten. The CDR3 has 15 residues. The germline CDR1 and CDR2 sequences are LGHDT and YNNKEL (reference sequence). V was pared by 7 bases and J by 6 bases, with 22 bases between. The receptor was isolated from a woman in her 70s who had recovered from COVID-19. The sequenced sample consisted of peripheral blood. The V gene is TRBV3-1 (or the pseudogene TRBV3-2), the J gene TRBJ2-7; a possible D gene is TRBD2 (7 bases). CDR3 loop: CASTPTGRGWGEQYF. The CDR3 nucleotides read TGTGCCAGCACCCCCACAGGGAGGGGATGGGGCGAGCAGTACTTC.